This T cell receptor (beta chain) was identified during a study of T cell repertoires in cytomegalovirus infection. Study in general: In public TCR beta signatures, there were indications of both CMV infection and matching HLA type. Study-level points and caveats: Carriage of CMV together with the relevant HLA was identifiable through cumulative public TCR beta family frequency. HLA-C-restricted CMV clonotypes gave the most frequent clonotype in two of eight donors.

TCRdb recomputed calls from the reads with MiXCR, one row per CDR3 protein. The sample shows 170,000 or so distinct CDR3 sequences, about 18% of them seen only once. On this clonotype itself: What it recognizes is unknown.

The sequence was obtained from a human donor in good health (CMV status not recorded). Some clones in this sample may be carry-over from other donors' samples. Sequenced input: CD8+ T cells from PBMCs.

CDR3 sequence (DNA): TGTGCCAGCAGCCCCATTGGCCCCGACACTGAAGCTTTCTTT. Amino acid sequence: CASSPIGPDTEAFF. The rearrangement uses TRBV2 and TRBJ1-1; D gene ambiguous. Per the germline V gene, CDR1 is SNHLY and CDR2 is FYNNEI. V lost 6 bases and J 3 bases, leaving 14 bases between the germline ends. CDR3 length equals 14 residues. Variable domain in full (rest from reference TRBV2 and TRBJ1-1): EPEVTQTPSHQVTQMGQEVILRCVPISNHLYFYWYRQILGQKVEFLVSFYNNEISEKSEIFDDQFSVERPDGSNFTLKIRSTKLEDSAMYFCASSPIGPDTEAFFGQGTRLTVV.